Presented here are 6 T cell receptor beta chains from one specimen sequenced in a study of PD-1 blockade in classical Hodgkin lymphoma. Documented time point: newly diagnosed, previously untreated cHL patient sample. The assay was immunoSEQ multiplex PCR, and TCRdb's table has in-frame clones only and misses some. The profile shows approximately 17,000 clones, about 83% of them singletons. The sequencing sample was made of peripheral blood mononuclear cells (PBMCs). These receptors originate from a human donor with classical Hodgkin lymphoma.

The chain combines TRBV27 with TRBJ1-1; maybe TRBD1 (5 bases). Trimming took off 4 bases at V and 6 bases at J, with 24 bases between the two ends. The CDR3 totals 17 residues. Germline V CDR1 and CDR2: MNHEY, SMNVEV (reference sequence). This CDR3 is CASSYPRLGRWDPEAFF. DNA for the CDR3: TGTGCCAGCAGTTACCCAAGGCTCGGGAGGTGGGACCCTGAAGCTTTCTTT.

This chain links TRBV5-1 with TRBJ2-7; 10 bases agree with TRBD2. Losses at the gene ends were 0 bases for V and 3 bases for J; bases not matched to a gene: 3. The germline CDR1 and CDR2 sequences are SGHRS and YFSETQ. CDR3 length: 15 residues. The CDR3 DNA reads TGCGCCAGCAGCTTGGGGACTAGCGGATTCTACGAGCAGTACTTC. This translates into CASSLGTSGFYEQYF.

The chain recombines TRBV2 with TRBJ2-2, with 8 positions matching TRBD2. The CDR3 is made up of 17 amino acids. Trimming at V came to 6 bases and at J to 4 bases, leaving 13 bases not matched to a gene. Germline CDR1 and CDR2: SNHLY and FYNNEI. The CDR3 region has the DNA TGTGCCAGCAGCGACGCCGGGACTAGTATGACCACCGGGGAGCTGTTTTTT. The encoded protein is CASSDAGTSMTTGELFF.

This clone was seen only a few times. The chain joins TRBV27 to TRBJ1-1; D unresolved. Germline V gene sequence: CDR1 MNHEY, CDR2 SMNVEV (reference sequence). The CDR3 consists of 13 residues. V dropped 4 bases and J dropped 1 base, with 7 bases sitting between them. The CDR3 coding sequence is TGTGCCAGCAGTTCGGACTGGAACACTGAAGCTTTCTTT. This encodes CASSSDWNTEAFF.

The CDR3 DNA is TGTGCAGTTTTGGTCTCTGGGGCCAACGTCCTGACTTTC. This gives the protein CAVLVSGANVLTF. The chain links TRBV28 to TRBJ2-6; D gene unclear. This CDR3 has 13 amino acids. Looked up from germline, CDR1 is MDHEN and CDR2 is SYDVKM.

CDR3 in amino acids: CASSQEVGAMRETQYF. The DNA for the CDR3 is TGTGCCAGCAGCCAAGAGGTGGGGGCGATGAGAGAGACCCAGTACTTC. The chain carries TRBV4-2 and TRBJ2-5; possibly TRBD1 for D (6 bases). The V end lost 0 bases, the J end lost 4 bases, and 15 bases lay between the germline ends. The CDR3 has 16 residues. Germline V gene sequence: CDR1 LGHNA, CDR2 YNFKEQ.